The 13 T cell receptor beta chains reported below all come from one sample, sequenced in a study of T-cell memory formation after mild COVID-19. TCRdb passed the 5' RACE reads through MiXCR, listing each CDR3 protein once. Of 400,000 to 500,000 distinct CDR3 sequences in the sample, over 15% were seen once. The specimen sequenced was PBMCs or a T cell subset sorted from them (not recorded which). Every receptor here comes from an adult woman who had mild COVID-19 (a few samples of this study predate the infection). Cell type and time point are not known.

This clonotype has at least ten counts. The CDR3 region is CASSIWGHSNQPQHF. The CDR3 coding sequence is TGTGCCAGTAGTATATGGGGGCACAGCAATCAGCCCCAGCATTTT. This chain connects TRBV19 to TRBJ1-5; TRBD1 is a possible D gene (6 bases). CDR3 length equals 15 residues. The V and J ends lost 2 bases and 1 base respectively, with 9 bases between them. Germline lookup yields CDR1 LNHDA and CDR2 SQIVND (reference sequence).

This rearrangement joins TRBV6-5 to TRBJ2-6, with D perhaps matching TRBD1 (5 bases). V dropped 2 bases and J dropped 2 bases, with 7 bases sitting between them. The CDR3 spans 15 residues. Germline CDR1 and CDR2: MNHEY and SVGAGI. CDR3 DNA: TGTGCCAGCAGTTACGTGGGGCCTGGGGCCAACGTCCTGACTTTC. Translating it yields CASSYVGPGANVLTF.

This clonotype occurred a few times. This rearrangement joins TRBV29-1 to TRBJ2-3; 8 positions agree with TRBD2. After removal of 3 bases from V and 1 base from J, the junction contained 3 bases not matched to a gene. The CDR3 spans 14 residues. Germline-derived CDR1 and CDR2 are SQVTM and ANQGSEA. As DNA, the CDR3 is TGCAGCGTTGATGGGACTAGTGGCACAGATACGCAGTATTTT. Protein: CSVDGTSGTDTQYF.

In its sample, this clonotype was seen a few times. The gene calls are TRBV12-3 or TRBV12-4 and TRBJ2-1; perhaps D is TRBD1 or TRBD2 (5 bases each). This CDR3 has 15 residues. V lost 2 bases, J lost 6 bases, and 14 bases lay in between. As DNA, the CDR3 is TGTGCCAGCAGTTTAATCGGGACGGCCGGCAATGAGCAGTTCTTC. Its protein product is CASSLIGTAGNEQFF.

This clonotype appeared a single time. This rearrangement joins TRBV27 to TRBJ2-3; 11 bases align to TRBD2. Germline V gives CDR1 MNHEY, CDR2 SMNVEV (reference sequence). There are 17 residues in the CDR3. After removal of 5 bases from V and 5 bases from J, the junction contained 12 bases not matched to a gene. The CDR3 loop is CASSGTSGAVYQDTQYF. CDR3 coding DNA: TGTGCCAGCAGTGGGACTAGCGGAGCGGTTTACCAAGATACGCAGTATTTT.

The chain uses TRBV6-2 or TRBV6-3 and TRBJ2-5; no firm D call. This CDR3 is 12 amino acids long. The ends were cut back, 4 bases at V and 5 bases at J, with 8 bases in the middle. Germline V lookup: CDR1 MNHEY, CDR2 SVGEGT. CDR3 DNA: TGTGCCAGCAGTTCCGTTCCCGAGACCCAGTACTTC. Translation gives CASSSVPETQYF.

This clonotype came up many times. This chain connects TRBV5-1 to TRBJ1-1; D is undetermined. CDR3 length: 14 residues. Germline CDR1 and CDR2: SGHRS and YFSETQ. The V end was cut by 0 bases, the J end by 0 bases, with 6 bases between. The CDR3 DNA follows: TGCGCCAGCAGCTTGGACACGGTGAACACTGAAGCTTTCTTT. Translating gives CASSLDTVNTEAFF. Looking up the rest from reference TRBV5-1 and TRBJ1-1 gives the full variable domain: KAGVTQTPRYLIKTRGQQVTLSCSPISGHRSVSWYQQTPGQGLQFLFEYFSETQRNKGNFPGRFSGRQFSNSRSEMNVSTLELGDSALYLCASSLDTVNTEAFFGQGTRLTVV.

This clonotype was detected a few times. The V call is TRBV5-6, the J call TRBJ2-7, with 8 nucleotides matching TRBD1. The germline CDR1 and CDR2 sequences are SGHDT and YYEEEE. The CDR3 loop spans 14 amino acids. The J segment lost 0 bases and the V segment lost 4 bases, leaving 3 bases of the junction unmatched. Here the CDR3 DNA reads TGTGCCAGCAGCGTGGGACAGGCCTCCTACGAGCAGTACTTC. This translates into CASSVGQASYEQYF. Complete variable domain (other parts from reference TRBV5-6 and TRBJ2-7): DAGVTQSPTHLIKTRGQQVTLRCSPKSGHDTVSWYQQALGQGPQFIFQYYEEEERQRGNFPDRFSGHQFPNYSSELNVNALLLGDSALYLCASSVGQASYEQYFGPGTRLTVT.

V and J are TRBV4-1 and TRBJ1-4; 8 bases agree with TRBD1. J was trimmed by 5 bases and V by 4 bases; bases with no gene match: 6. Germline V gives CDR1 MGHRA, CDR2 YSYEKL. The CDR3 sequence is 15 residues long. The CDR3 is CASSRGGTGNEKLFF. DNA of the CDR3: TGCGCCAGCAGCCGCGGGGGGACAGGCAATGAAAAACTGTTTTTT.

The chain links TRBV5-1 to TRBJ1-2, with D tentatively TRBD1 (6 bases). Germline V gene data show CDR1 as SGHRS and CDR2 as YFSETQ. The CDR3 spans 14 residues. Trimming cost V 0 bases and J 8 bases, with 14 bases left between them. In DNA form, the CDR3 reads TGCGCCAGCAGCTTGGCGGTGGGGGCAGGAGGCTACACCTTC. Amino acids: CASSLAVGAGGYTF.

Written as DNA, the CDR3 is TGTGCCAGCAGCTTAGCCGACAGCGCGAACACCGGGGAGCTGTTTTTT. Protein product: CASSLADSANTGELFF. The V gene is TRBV7-8, the J gene TRBJ2-2; TRBD1 might be the D (5 bases). Looked up from germline, CDR1 is SGHVS and CDR2 is FQNEAQ. The CDR3 length is 16 residues. V shed 0 bases and J shed 0 bases, with 8 bases lying between them.

This clonotype came up a few times. The chain has TRBV18 and TRBJ2-5; D is ambiguous. The V end lost 0 bases, the J end lost 3 bases, and 5 bases lay between the germline ends. This CDR3 region has 13 residues. Germline CDR1 reads KGHSH; CDR2 reads LQKENI. For the CDR3, the DNA is TGTGCCAGCTCACCACCCGCTGAAGAGACCCAGTACTTC. As protein: CASSPPAEETQYF.

This clonotype was picked up a small number of times. The rearrangement uses TRBV30 and TRBJ2-7; the D call may be TRBD1 or TRBD2 (6 bases each). The CDR3 covers 14 residues. Germline V gene sequence: CDR1 GTSNPN, CDR2 SVGIG (reference sequence). Between the trimmed V and J ends, which lost 2 bases and 2 bases, there was a span of 13 bases. This CDR3 reads CAWSRGAPTYEQYF. The CDR3 DNA reads as TGTGCCTGGAGTAGGGGGGCCCCTACCTACGAGCAGTACTTC.